The 27 T cell receptor beta chains in this list originate from one sample, sequenced in a study of CD8+ T cells in alopecia areata. Isolated RNA was reverse transcribed into cDNA used as the sequencing template. Here immunoSEQ multiplex PCR was the method, and the copy in TCRdb shows in-frame clones only, minus some. The table includes roughly 210,000 clones, around two fifths detected once. Noted treatment: oral pan-JAK inhibitor, 5-10 mg twice daily. The sample consisted of CD4+ T cells sorted from blood, taken around week 37, from a patient treated with tofacitinib. All receptors derive from a human donor with alopecia areata.

The chain carries TRBV29-1 and TRBJ2-3; 12 bases line up with TRBD2. V gave up 7 bases and J gave up 6 bases; unmatched junction bases: 8. This CDR3 spans 14 amino acids. Looked up from germline, CDR1 is SQVTM and CDR2 is ANQGSEA. The CDR3 protein is CSDSLAGGRDTQYF. DNA of the CDR3: TGCAGCGATAGTCTAGCGGGAGGGAGGGATACGCAGTATTTT.

This clone occurred a few times. At one end, the junction sequence differs from germline, possibly due to a read error. This chain uses TRBV29-1 with TRBJ2-7; 10 bases align to TRBD1. The germline V gene encodes CDR1 SQVTM and CDR2 ANQGSEA. The length of the CDR3 is 12 residues. The CDR3 DNA follows: TGCAGCTTTGACAGGGGGCTAGGAGAGCAGTACTTC. Amino acid sequence: CSFDRGLGEQYF.

This chain links TRBV29-1 with TRBJ2-5; 11 positions match TRBD2. CDR1 SQVTM and CDR2 ANQGSEA come from the germline V gene. The V and J ends lost 8 bases and 3 bases, in that order; junction bases with no gene match: 8. This CDR3 has 14 amino acids. The CDR3 spells CSTSGTSGKETQYF. CDR3 coding DNA: TGCAGCACTTCCGGGACTAGCGGAAAAGAGACCCAGTACTTC.

The chain combines TRBV30 with TRBJ1-2; no reliable D call. The V gene lost 5 bases and the J gene lost 2 bases, with 12 bases spanning the gap. Germline V lookup: CDR1 GTSNPN, CDR2 SVGIG (reference sequence). The CDR3 is 13 residues long. The CDR3 protein is CAWSLGVNYGYTF. The CDR3 DNA sequence: TGTGCCTGGTCCCTGGGTGTCAACTATGGCTACACCTTC.

The chain couples TRBV29-1 to TRBJ2-1; TRBD2 matches 13 bases. V shed 5 bases, J shed 7 bases, and the junction held 8 bases outside the gene matches. The CDR3 has 15 amino acids. The germline V gene has CDR1 SQVTM and CDR2 ANQGSEA. The CDR3 spells CSVSAGTSGMNEQFF. The CDR3 region has the DNA TGCAGCGTTTCGGCCGGGACTAGCGGGATGAATGAGCAGTTCTTC.

The chain employs TRBV7-6 and TRBJ2-7, with 11 nucleotides matching TRBD2. Germline loops: CDR1 SGHVS, CDR2 FNYEAQ. The CDR3 contains 15 residues. Unmatched junction bases numbered 9, after V lost 5 bases and J lost 6 bases. Written as DNA, the CDR3 is TGTGCCAGCAGCCGAGTCGGGACTAGCGGCGGCGAGCAGTACTTC. This encodes CASSRVGTSGGEQYF.

The chain employs TRBV7-6 and TRBJ2-5; no definite D call. The CDR3 spans 14 residues. The V gene lost 0 bases and the J gene lost 5 bases, with 10 bases spanning the gap. Per germline, CDR1 SGHVS and CDR2 FNYEAQ. The CDR3: CASSLAYWAETQYF. The CDR3 DNA reads TGTGCCAGCAGCTTAGCGTATTGGGCGGAGACCCAGTACTTC.

J is TRBJ1-2 and V is TRBV7-2, with D possibly matching TRBD1 (5 bases). The CDR3 loop spans 12 amino acids. Germline CDR1 and CDR2: SGHTA and FQGNSA. V was shortened by 3 bases and J by 8 bases, with 10 bases between the two germline ends. This CDR3 is CASSFAGSGYTF. The CDR3 DNA is TGTGCCAGCAGCTTTGCAGGGAGCGGCTACACCTTC.

This chain uses TRBV6-5 with TRBJ1-5; D ambiguous. Germline V lookup: CDR1 MNHEY, CDR2 SVGAGI. The CDR3 has 15 residues. V gave up 2 bases and J gave up 4 bases, with 12 bases separating them. The CDR3 spells CASSYGLGSNQPQHF. The CDR3 nucleotides read TGTGCCAGCAGTTACGGGCTGGGATCGAATCAGCCCCAGCATTTT.

The genes are TRBV2 and TRBJ2-1; D not resolved. Trimming removed 2 bases at V and 13 bases at J, with 15 bases between. CDR1 SNHLY and CDR2 FYNNEI come from the germline V gene. This CDR3 has 13 residues. The CDR3 here is CASSETTKTPQFF. In DNA, the CDR3 is TGTGCCAGCAGTGAAACGACCAAAACGCCCCAGTTCTTC.

The table lists this clone with a count of one. J is TRBJ1-5 and V is TRBV15; TRBD1 agrees at 12 bases. Germline V gene lookup returns CDR1 LNHNV and CDR2 YYDKDF (reference sequence). CDR3 length: 14 residues. V was clipped by 7 bases and J by 7 bases; unmatched bases: 5. CDR3 in DNA: TGTGCCACCAAGGGACAGGGGGCTTTACAGCCCCAGCATTTT. It specifies CATKGQGALQPQHF.

This clone was counted a few times. The chain carries TRBV4-2 and TRBJ1-5; D unclear. The germline gives CDR1 LGHNA, CDR2 YNFKEQ. Between the trimmed V and J ends, which lost 1 base and 7 bases, there was a span of 14 bases. CDR3 size: 15 residues. The CDR3 DNA is TGTGCCAGCAGCCAAGTGAGGCAGGTGATGCAGCCCCAGCATTTT. Translating it yields CASSQVRQVMQPQHF.

The chain has TRBV7-9 and TRBJ1-2; D remains unclear. CDR1 and CDR2 from the germline V gene are SEHNR and FQNEAQ (reference sequence). This CDR3 is 12 amino acids long. V lost 2 bases and J lost 4, with 5 bases in between. In nucleotides, the CDR3 is TGTGCCAGCAGCTTAAACAGCTATGGCTACACCTTC. Amino acid sequence: CASSLNSYGYTF.

The chain has TRBV27 and TRBJ2-7; D possibly corresponds to TRBD2 (5 bases). The CDR3 runs to 15 residues. V gave up 5 bases and J gave up 2 bases, with 16 bases separating them. Germline CDR1 and CDR2: MNHEY and SMNVEV (reference sequence). The CDR3 reads CASSNGLPGPYEQYF. CDR3 bases: TGTGCCAGCAGTAATGGACTTCCGGGCCCCTACGAGCAGTACTTC.

The chain is built from TRBV7-8 and TRBJ2-5; D not resolved. The CDR3 contains 11 residues. The germline gives CDR1 SGHVS, CDR2 FQNEAQ. Trimming pared 7 bases from V and 5 bases from J, leaving 8 bases between. The DNA for the CDR3 is TGTGCCAGCACCCTAGGGGAGACCCAGTACTTC. As protein: CASTLGETQYF.

The DNA for the CDR3 is TGTGCCAGCAGCCGAACGGACAACATGCTGGGCGAGCAGTACTTC. It codes for CASSRTDNMLGEQYF. This sequence joins TRBV4-2 and TRBJ2-7; tentatively, D is TRBD1 (5 bases). Trimming cost V 4 bases and J 6 bases, with 19 bases left between them. This CDR3 has 15 amino acids. Germline CDR1 LGHNA, CDR2 YNFKEQ.

This clone occurred a few times. This sequence joins TRBV25-1 and TRBJ1-1; 8 nucleotides line up with TRBD1. The CDR3 is 16 amino acids. CDR1 and CDR2 from the germline V gene are MGHDK and SYGVNS. The trim removed 5 bases at V and 2 bases at J, leaving 10 bases unmatched. CDR3 amino acids: CASSSVQGAGNTEAFF. The CDR3 DNA reads as TGTGCCAGCAGTTCCGTGCAGGGGGCAGGAAACACTGAAGCTTTCTTT.

This chain joins TRBV20-1 and TRBJ2-2; 7 nucleotides match TRBD1. The germline V gene encodes CDR1 DFQATT and CDR2 SNEGSKA (reference sequence). CDR3 size: 11 residues. V dropped 5 bases and J dropped 6; count of bases not matched to a gene: 0. The CDR3 region is CSAQGAGELFF. Here the CDR3 DNA reads TGCAGTGCTCAGGGGGCCGGGGAGCTGTTTTTT.

Concerning this clone itself: In the same sample, other DNA sequences code for this CDR3. The V call is TRBV6-5, the J call TRBJ2-7; TRBD2 matches at 10 bases. The V gene's germline CDR1 is MNHEY and CDR2 SVGAGI. J lost 1 base, V lost 6 bases, and 3 bases had no gene match. The CDR3 covers 14 residues. The CDR3 region is CASRRTSGSYEQYF. The CDR3 region has the DNA TGTGCCAGCAGGCGGACTAGCGGTTCCTACGAGCAGTACTTC.

The V and J genes are TRBV7-2 and TRBJ2-1; 8 nucleotides match TRBD2. CDR3 size: 16 residues. Looked up from germline, CDR1 is SGHTA and CDR2 is FQGNSA. V was clipped by 4 bases and J by 4 bases; unmatched bases: 9. The CDR3 DNA is TGTGCCAGCAGCTACTACATAGCGGGACGATACAATGAGCAGTTCTTC. It yields the protein CASSYYIAGRYNEQFF.

The J gene is TRBJ2-7, the V gene TRBV28; possibly TRBD2 for D (5 bases). The germline V and J ends were trimmed by 6 bases and 3 bases, with 15 bases remaining between them. This CDR3 region has 14 residues. Germline V gives CDR1 MDHEN, CDR2 SYDVKM. The CDR3 region has the DNA TGTGCCAGCAGCCTGACGGGGATTTTCTACGAGCAGTACTTC. Its protein product is CASSLTGIFYEQYF.

This rearrangement joins TRBV15 to TRBJ2-5; TRBD2 agrees at 9 bases. CDR3 length equals 15 residues. J gave up 4 bases and V 5 bases, and 8 bases lay outside the gene matches. Per germline, CDR1 LNHNV and CDR2 YYDKDF (reference sequence). The chain's CDR3 is CATSPGLANGETQYF. DNA of the CDR3: TGTGCCACCAGCCCCGGACTAGCGAACGGAGAGACCCAGTACTTC. Full variable domain (missing parts from reference TRBV15 and TRBJ2-5): DAMVIQNPRYQVTQFGKPVTLSCSQTLNHNVMYWYQQKSSQAPKLLFHYYDKDFNNEADTPDNFQSRRPNTSFCFLDIRSPGLGDTAMYLCATSPGLANGETQYFGPGTRLLVL.

The V call is TRBV11-1, the J call TRBJ2-4; D ambiguous. V shed 2 bases and J shed 5 bases, with 10 bases lying between them. The CDR3 is made up of 14 amino acids. The germline CDR1 and CDR2 sequences are SGHAT and FQDESV (reference sequence). The CDR3 DNA reads as TGTGCCAGCAGCTTAAGGCGGTCGGAAAACATTCAGTACTTC. This gives the protein CASSLRRSENIQYF.

The V gene is TRBV7-7, the J gene TRBJ2-1; D may correspond to TRBD1 or TRBD2 (6 bases each). CDR3 length equals 12 residues. Per the germline V gene, CDR1 is SSHAT and CDR2 is FNYEAQ (reference sequence). CDR3 protein: CARGVSYNEQFF. The CDR3 DNA follows: TGTGCTAGGGGGGTATCCTACAATGAGCAGTTCTTC. The full variable domain, completed using reference TRBV7-7 and TRBJ2-1, is GAGVSQSPRYKVTKRGQDVTLRCDPISSHATLYWYQQALGQGPEFLTYFNYEAQPDKSGLPSDRFSAERPEGSISTLTIQRTEQRDSAMYRCARGVSYNEQFFGPGTRLTVL.

The genes are TRBV30 and TRBJ1-1, with D perhaps matching TRBD1 (5 bases). The ends were cut back, 4 bases at V and 0 bases at J, with 12 bases in the middle. The CDR3 length is 14 residues. CDR1 and CDR2 from the germline V gene are GTSNPN and SVGIG (reference sequence). CDR3 sequence reads: CAWMRRQMNTEAFF. DNA of the CDR3: TGTGCCTGGATGCGCCGACAGATGAACACTGAAGCTTTCTTT.

The gene calls are TRBV7-2 and TRBJ2-7, with D tentatively TRBD1 or TRBD2 (5 bases each). Trimming shortened V by 5 bases and J by 6 bases, and 20 bases separated the two germline ends. The CDR3 loop spans 15 amino acids. Germline lookup yields CDR1 SGHTA and CDR2 FQGNSA. The CDR3 DNA sequence: TGTGCCAGCAGCCCCCCCGGGGCGCGTGTCGGCGAGCAGTACTTC. Translated, it gives CASSPPGARVGEQYF.

The J gene is TRBJ1-4, the V gene TRBV6-6; D remains ambiguous. With 4 bases removed from V and 8 bases from J, the gap between germline ends came to 8 bases. In germline, CDR1 is MNHNY, CDR2 SVGAGI (reference sequence). This CDR3 region has 12 residues. CDR3 in DNA: TGTGCCAGCAGTTCCGAATCCGAAAAACTGTTTTTT. It yields the protein CASSSESEKLFF.